The TCR beta chain described here comes from a study of T cell responses to AZD1222 COVID-19 vaccine. The repertoire was sequenced with immunoSEQ multiplex PCR; TCRdb's copy has only in-frame clones and lacks some. The sample yields approximately 100,000 clones, more than 70% seen once. Notes on the study in general: Among those given AZD1222, only six were seropositive at baseline. Donors skewed white British and female; clonal diversity was possibly underestimated. Vaccination with two AZD1222 doses was followed by a rise in Spike-specific TCR breadth and depth. Repertoire sampling occurred only after the peak T cell response.

The CDR3 is 18 amino acids. The trim removed 4 bases at V and 5 bases at J, leaving 11 bases unmatched. Germline lookup yields CDR1 SGDLS and CDR2 YYNGEE. On this clone: Its antigen is unidentified.

This receptor was taken from an adult who received the AZD1222 COVID-19 vaccine. This chain links TRBV9 with TRBJ1-6, with 11 bases identical to TRBD1. This specimen consisted of peripheral blood, obtained 28 days after the second AZD1222 dose. The CDR3 DNA reads as TGTGCCAGCAGCCGTCGGACAGGGGGCGCCATAGATAATTCACCCCTCCACTTT. Translation: CASSRRTGGAIDNSPLHF.